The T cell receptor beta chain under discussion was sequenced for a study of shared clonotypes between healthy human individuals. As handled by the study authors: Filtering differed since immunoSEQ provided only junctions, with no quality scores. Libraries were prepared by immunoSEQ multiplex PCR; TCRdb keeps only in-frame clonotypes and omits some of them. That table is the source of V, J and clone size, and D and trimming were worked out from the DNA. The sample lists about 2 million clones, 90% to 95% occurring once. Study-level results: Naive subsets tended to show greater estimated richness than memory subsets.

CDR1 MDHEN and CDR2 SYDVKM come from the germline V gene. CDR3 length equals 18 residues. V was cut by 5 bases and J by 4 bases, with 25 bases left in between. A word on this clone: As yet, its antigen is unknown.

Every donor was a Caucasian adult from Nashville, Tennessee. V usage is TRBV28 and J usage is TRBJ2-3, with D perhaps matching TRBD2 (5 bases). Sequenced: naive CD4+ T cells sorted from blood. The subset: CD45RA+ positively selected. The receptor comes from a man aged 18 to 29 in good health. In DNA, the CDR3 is TGTGCCAGCAGTACCCTAGGAGCGGCACTTTCTTTCCCAGATACGCAGTATTTT. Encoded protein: CASSTLGAALSFPDTQYF.